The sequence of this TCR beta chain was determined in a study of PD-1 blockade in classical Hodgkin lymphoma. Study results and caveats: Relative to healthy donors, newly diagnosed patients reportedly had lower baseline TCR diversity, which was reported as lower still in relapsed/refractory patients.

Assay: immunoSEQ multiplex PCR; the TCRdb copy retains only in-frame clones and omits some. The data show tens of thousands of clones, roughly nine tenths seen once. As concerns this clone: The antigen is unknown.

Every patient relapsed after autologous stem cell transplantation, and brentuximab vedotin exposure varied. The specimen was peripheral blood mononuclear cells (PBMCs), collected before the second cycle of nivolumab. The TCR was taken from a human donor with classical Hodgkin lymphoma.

The CDR3 reads CASSFTVSSYEQYF. The CDR3, as DNA: TGCGCCAGCAGCTTCACGGTGAGCTCCTACGAGCAGTACTTC. The chain joins TRBV5-1 to TRBJ2-7; D remains ambiguous. Trimming stripped 2 bases from V and 0 bases from J, with 9 bases between. Germline assignment: CDR1 SGHRS and CDR2 YFSETQ. The CDR3 extends over 14 amino acids.